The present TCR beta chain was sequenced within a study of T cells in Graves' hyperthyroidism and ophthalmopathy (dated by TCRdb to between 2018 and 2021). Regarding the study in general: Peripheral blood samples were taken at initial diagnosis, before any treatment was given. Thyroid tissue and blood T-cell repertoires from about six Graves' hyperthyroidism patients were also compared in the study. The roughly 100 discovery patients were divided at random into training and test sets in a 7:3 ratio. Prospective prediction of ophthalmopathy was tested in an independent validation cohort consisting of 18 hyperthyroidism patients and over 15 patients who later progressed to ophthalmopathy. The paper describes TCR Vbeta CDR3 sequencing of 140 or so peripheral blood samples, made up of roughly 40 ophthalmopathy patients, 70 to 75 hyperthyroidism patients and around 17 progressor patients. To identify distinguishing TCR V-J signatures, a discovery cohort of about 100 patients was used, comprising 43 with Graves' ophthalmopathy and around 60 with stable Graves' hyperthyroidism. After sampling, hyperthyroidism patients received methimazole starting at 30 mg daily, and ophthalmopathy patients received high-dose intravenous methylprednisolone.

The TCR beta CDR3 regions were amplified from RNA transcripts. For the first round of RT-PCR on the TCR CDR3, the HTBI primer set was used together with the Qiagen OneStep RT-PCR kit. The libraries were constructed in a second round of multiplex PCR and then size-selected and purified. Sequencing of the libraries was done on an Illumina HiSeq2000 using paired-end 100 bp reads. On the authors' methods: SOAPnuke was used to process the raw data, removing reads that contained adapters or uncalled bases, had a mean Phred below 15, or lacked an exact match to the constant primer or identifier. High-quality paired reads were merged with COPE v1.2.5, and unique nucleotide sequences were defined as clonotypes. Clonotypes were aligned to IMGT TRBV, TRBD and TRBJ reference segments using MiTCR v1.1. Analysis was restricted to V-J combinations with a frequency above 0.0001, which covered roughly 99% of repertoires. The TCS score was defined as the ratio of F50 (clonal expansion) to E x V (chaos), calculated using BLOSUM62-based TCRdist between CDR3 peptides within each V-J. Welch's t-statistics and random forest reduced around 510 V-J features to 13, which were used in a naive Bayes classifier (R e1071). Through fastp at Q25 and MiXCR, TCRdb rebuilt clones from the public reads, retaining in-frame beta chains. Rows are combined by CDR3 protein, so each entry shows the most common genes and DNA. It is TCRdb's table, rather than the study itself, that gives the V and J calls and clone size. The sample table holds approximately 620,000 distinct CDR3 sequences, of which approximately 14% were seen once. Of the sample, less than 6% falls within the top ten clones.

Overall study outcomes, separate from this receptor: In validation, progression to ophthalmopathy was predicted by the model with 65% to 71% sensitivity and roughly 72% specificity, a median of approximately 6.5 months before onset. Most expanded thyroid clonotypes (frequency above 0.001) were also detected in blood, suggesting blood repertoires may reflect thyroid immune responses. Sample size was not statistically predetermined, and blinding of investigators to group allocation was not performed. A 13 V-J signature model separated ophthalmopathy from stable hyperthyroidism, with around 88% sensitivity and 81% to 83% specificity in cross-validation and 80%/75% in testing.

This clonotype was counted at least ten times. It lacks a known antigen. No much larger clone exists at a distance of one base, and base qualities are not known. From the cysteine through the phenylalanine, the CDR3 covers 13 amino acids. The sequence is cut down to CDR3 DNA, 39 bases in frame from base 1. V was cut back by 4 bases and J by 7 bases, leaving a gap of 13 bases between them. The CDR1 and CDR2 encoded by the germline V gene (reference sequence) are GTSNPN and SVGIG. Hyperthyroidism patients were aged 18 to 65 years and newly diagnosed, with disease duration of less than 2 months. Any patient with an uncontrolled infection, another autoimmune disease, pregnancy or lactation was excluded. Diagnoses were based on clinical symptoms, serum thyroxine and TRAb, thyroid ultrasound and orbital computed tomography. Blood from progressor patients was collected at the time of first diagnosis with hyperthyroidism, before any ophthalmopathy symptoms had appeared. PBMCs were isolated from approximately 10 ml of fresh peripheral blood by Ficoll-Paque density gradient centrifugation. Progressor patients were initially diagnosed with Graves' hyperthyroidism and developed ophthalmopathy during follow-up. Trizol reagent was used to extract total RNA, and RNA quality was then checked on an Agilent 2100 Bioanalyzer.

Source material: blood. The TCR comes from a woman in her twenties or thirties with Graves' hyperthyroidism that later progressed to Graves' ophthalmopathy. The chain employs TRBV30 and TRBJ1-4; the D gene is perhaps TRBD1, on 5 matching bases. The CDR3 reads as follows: CAWKDGGVEKLFF. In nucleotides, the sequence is TGTGCCTGGAAAGACGGGGGAGTTGAAAAACTGTTTTTT.